This TCR beta chain was captured by sequencing in a study of OX40 agonist ivuxolimab in advanced cancers. The trim removed 0 bases at V and 0 bases at J, leaving 6 bases unmatched. This CDR3 is built from 18 residues. CDR1 and CDR2 (germline): SGHNT, YYREEE (reference sequence). Assay: immunoSEQ multiplex PCR; the TCRdb copy retains only in-frame clones and omits some. The table records about 55,000 clones, roughly 80% of them present only once. J is TRBJ2-5 and V is TRBV5-4; 12 positions agree with TRBD2. This receptor was identified in an adult with an advanced solid tumor such as melanoma, head and neck, liver or kidney cancer. Sample: CD4+ or CD8+ T cells sorted from blood, taken in a trial of the OX40 agonist ivuxolimab. Written as DNA, the CDR3 is TGTGCCAGCAGCTTGGCGGCTAGCGGGGGGGCCGACCAAGAGACCCAGTACTTC. It yields the protein CASSLAASGGADQETQYF.